The clone carrying this TCR beta chain was recorded many times. The time point is: longitudinal time-point 1 (baseline). The data originate from a study of neurological immune-mediated disorders. The CDR3 is made up of 15 amino acids. The germline gives CDR1 LGHDT, CDR2 YNNKEL (reference sequence). Trimming took 4 bases from V and 9 from J; bases not matched to a gene: 8. TCRdb processed the 5' RACE reads anew with MiXCR; each CDR3 protein has one entry. Among 35,000 to 45,000 distinct CDR3 sequences, about 3.3% were seen once, and the ten largest hold around 8%. The receptor's source is an older woman with multiple sclerosis. This chain links TRBV3-1 with TRBJ2-1, with TRBD1 matching 11 bases. Input material: PBMCs. The CDR3 sequence is CASSRSDRGRVEQFF. CDR3 sequence (DNA): TGTGCCAGCAGCCGATCGGACAGGGGGCGGGTTGAGCAGTTCTTC.